This T cell receptor (beta chain) was sequenced during a study of blood T cell repertoires in COVID-19. Looking at the study overall: COVID-19 samples from acute and convalescent phases originated in the United States, Italy and Spain.

Assay: immunoSEQ multiplex PCR; the TCRdb copy retains only in-frame clones and omits some. The table shows just over 95,000 clones, with roughly 82% occurring only once. The CDR3 runs 15 residues. Trimming took off 3 bases at V and 1 base at J, with 12 bases between the two ends. Germline loops: CDR1 SGHAT, CDR2 FQNNGV. Sequencing was done on a sample of peripheral blood. V gene TRBV11-2 combines with J gene TRBJ2-5, with D tentatively TRBD1 (5 bases). This clonotype was obtained from a man older than 75 with acute or convalescent COVID-19. The CDR3 sequence: CASSFRDPRQETQYF. Written as DNA, the CDR3 is TGTGCCAGCAGCTTCAGGGATCCGCGCCAAGAGACCCAGTACTTC.